The 19 T cell receptor beta chains in this list originate from one sample, sequenced in a study of read filtering for tumor transcriptome and immune sequencing. The library was built from roughly 400 ng RNA with molecular barcoded adaptors for alpha/delta and beta/gamma chains. One entry per CDR3 protein results from TCRdb running MiXCR on the reads. The sample contains more than 45,000 distinct CDR3 sequences, around 12% of which appear only once. Sequencing was carried out using a population of CD138-negative cells sorted from bone marrow. These receptor sequences come from a donor aged 40 or over with multiple myeloma.

This clonotype was picked up a small number of times. The chain recombines TRBV7-3 with TRBJ2-3; D is ambiguous. This CDR3 is 15 amino acids long. Trimming removed 2 bases at V and 2 bases at J, with 11 bases between. Per germline, CDR1 SGHTA and CDR2 FQGTGA. This CDR3 is CASSLGFAPTDTQYF. The CDR3 nucleotides are TGTGCCAGCAGCTTAGGGTTTGCGCCCACAGATACGCAGTATTTT.

Ten or more counts support this clonotype. The gene calls are TRBV2 and TRBJ1-4, with D possibly being TRBD1 (6 bases). This CDR3 is built from 13 residues. V was cut by 7 bases and J by 8 bases, with 14 bases left in between. Germline lookup yields CDR1 SNHLY and CDR2 FYNNEI. The CDR3 DNA reads TGTGCCAGCAAGCGGGGGCTCGGGGAAAAACTGTTTTTT. It encodes CASKRGLGEKLFF.

This clonotype was counted ten times or more. The rearrangement uses TRBV20-1 and TRBJ1-2; no clear D. V dropped 1 base and J dropped 0 bases, with 6 bases sitting between them. The CDR3 runs 13 residues. CDR1 and CDR2 (germline): DFQATT, SNEGSKA (reference sequence). The CDR3 DNA is TGCAGTGCTAGAGGGGGTTCTAACTATGGCTACACCTTC. Protein product: CSARGGSNYGYTF.

This clonotype has ten or more counts. This chain uses TRBV6-2 or TRBV6-3 with TRBJ1-2; possibly TRBD1 for D (5 bases). V shed 6 bases and J shed 8 bases, with 19 bases lying between them. Germline CDR1 is MNHEY and CDR2 is SVGEGT. The CDR3 contains 14 residues. In DNA, the CDR3 is TGTGCCAGCAGATCTGACAGAGGCGGGTTGGGCTACACCTTC. Its protein is CASRSDRGGLGYTF.

Details on this clonotype: A much bigger clone sits one base away, suggesting this may be a read error. The rearrangement uses TRBV18 and TRBJ2-7; D not certain. This CDR3 is built from 15 residues. Looked up from germline, CDR1 is KGHSH and CDR2 is LQKENI. CDR3 residues: CASSPIGAGSDEQYF. For the CDR3, the DNA is TGTGCCAGCTCACCAATAGGTGCTGGCTCCGACGAGCAGTACTTC.

To note about this clonotype: A much larger clone sits a single nucleotide away, making a read error possible. V gene TRBV20-1 combines with J gene TRBJ2-5; 7 nucleotides align to TRBD1. In germline, CDR1 is DFQATT, CDR2 SNEGSKA (reference sequence). Germline trimming cut 0 bases from V and 4 bases from J; bases unmatched to any gene: 8. This CDR3 contains 15 residues. The CDR3 sequence: CSARDGAGGLETQYF. The CDR3 bases are TGCAGTGCTAGAGATGGGGCAGGGGGTTTAGAGACCCAGTACTTC.

The chain has TRBV20-1 and TRBJ1-1; TRBD1 is a possible D gene (6 bases). Deletions cut 4 bases from V and 4 bases from J, with 16 bases between. The CDR3 runs to 14 residues. The germline gives CDR1 DFQATT, CDR2 SNEGSKA (reference sequence). The CDR3 DNA follows: TGCAGTGCTAATACAGGGTACGTAGGCACTGAAGCTTTCTTT. This codes for CSANTGYVGTEAFF.

This clonotype appeared a few times. The chain carries TRBV20-1 and TRBJ2-2; weak D call: TRBD1 (6 bases). The germline gives CDR1 DFQATT, CDR2 SNEGSKA (reference sequence). The CDR3 sequence is 15 residues long. V dropped 5 bases and J dropped 0 bases, with 13 bases sitting between them. CDR3 loop: CSAYRVGANTGELFF. CDR3 DNA sequence: TGCAGTGCTTACAGGGTCGGGGCGAACACCGGGGAGCTGTTTTTT.

This clonotype came up many times. The chain joins TRBV6-5 to TRBJ2-4; 7 nucleotides agree with TRBD2. This CDR3 is 14 amino acids long. The germline V gene encodes CDR1 MNHEY and CDR2 SVGAGI. The trim removed 5 bases at V and 3 bases at J, leaving 4 bases unmatched. The CDR3 region is CASSGGEGKNIQYF. For the CDR3, the DNA is TGTGCCAGCAGTGGAGGGGAGGGCAAAAACATTCAGTACTTC.

The sample holds many counts of this clonotype. The CDR3 DNA follows: TGTGCCAGCAGCTTAGCGACACGTCCCGAGACCCAGTACTTC. Translating it yields CASSLATRPETQYF. The chain links TRBV7-2 to TRBJ2-5; D is ambiguous. CDR1 is SGHTA and CDR2 is FQGNSA in the germline V gene. This CDR3 is 14 amino acids long. The ends were cut back, 0 bases at V and 5 bases at J, with 10 bases in the middle.

This clonotype is medium-sized in the sample. The CDR3 loop is CSVPPRATDTQYF. CDR3 in DNA: TGCAGCGTTCCTCCGCGGGCCACAGATACGCAGTATTTT. V usage is TRBV29-1 and J usage is TRBJ2-3; weak D call: TRBD2 (5 bases). CDR1 and CDR2 from the germline V gene are SQVTM and ANQGSEA. There are 13 residues in the CDR3. Trimming shortened V by 5 bases and J by 2 bases, and 11 bases separated the two germline ends.

About this clonotype: At one of its ends the junction is not consistent with the germline gene, which may arise from a read error. This chain connects TRBV19 to TRBJ1-4, with D possibly TRBD1 on 5 matching bases. This CDR3 contains 14 residues. Germline V gene data show CDR1 as LNHDA and CDR2 as SQIVND (reference sequence). CDR3 nucleotide sequence: TGTGCCAGTAGTCCCGGGGCGGGGAGAGAAAAACGGTTTTTT. As protein: CASSPGAGREKRFF.

Of note for this clonotype: A read error may explain this, as a much larger clone is one base away. J is TRBJ2-2 and V is TRBV18; TRBD1 matches at 7 bases. Germline loops: CDR1 KGHSH, CDR2 LQKENI. This CDR3 region has 16 residues. CDR3 DNA: TGTGCCAGCTCACCAGGACAGGCTTCGAACACCAGGGAGCTGTTTTTT. Its protein product is CASSPGQASNTRELFF.

The rearrangement uses TRBV13 and TRBJ1-2; 8 nucleotides line up with TRBD1. This CDR3 has 13 residues. CDR1 and CDR2 from the germline V gene are PRHDT and FYEKMQ (reference sequence). The junction had 4 bases not matched to a gene; V was cut back by 7 bases and J by 3 bases. The CDR3 loop reads CASNRGQDYGYTF. CDR3 nucleotide sequence: TGTGCCAGCAATAGGGGACAGGACTATGGCTACACCTTC.

This clonotype was seen many times. The chain combines TRBV5-1 with TRBJ1-5, with TRBD1 matching over 10 bases. The germline gives CDR1 SGHRS, CDR2 YFSETQ. V was pared by 4 bases and J by 5 bases, with 3 bases of the junction left unmatched. This CDR3 has 14 amino acids. The CDR3: CASSPGTGDQPQHF. The CDR3 bases are TGCGCCAGCAGCCCCGGGACAGGGGATCAGCCCCAGCATTTT.

This clonotype came up a few times. A much larger clone lies a single base off, so this may be a read error. The CDR3 DNA reads as TGCGCCAGCAGTGTCGCAGGGGACTTCGGGGAGCTGTTTTTT. Translation: CASSVAGDFGELFF. The J gene is TRBJ2-2, the V gene TRBV10-2; D possibly matches TRBD1 or TRBD2 (6 bases each). Germline-derived CDR1 and CDR2 are WSHSY and SAAADI. This CDR3 spans 14 amino acids. The V end was cut by 4 bases, the J end by 7 bases, with 13 bases between.

For this clonotype: A far larger clone differs by one base, so this is likely a read error. This sequence joins TRBV6-5 and TRBJ2-5; no clear D. V was clipped by 8 bases and J by 4 bases, with 11 bases between them. In germline, CDR1 is MNHEY, CDR2 SVGAGI. The CDR3 length is 12 residues. The CDR3 coding sequence is TGTGCCAGCGGTGCCATTGCAGAGACCCAGTACTTC. It encodes CASGAIAETQYF.

Comments on this clonotype: Since a much larger clone is just one base distant, this may be a read error. V and J are TRBV15 and TRBJ2-5; D is unclear. The CDR3 sequence is 14 residues long. The germline V gene encodes CDR1 LNHNV and CDR2 YYDKDF (reference sequence). CDR3 nucleotides: TGTGCCGCCAGCCCGCGGCAGTCTGGAGAGACCCAGTACTTC. Encoded protein: CAASPRQSGETQYF.

This clonotype was seen many times. V and J are TRBV18 and TRBJ1-4; maybe TRBD1 (6 bases). Germline V gene data show CDR1 as KGHSH and CDR2 as LQKENI. V was shortened by 2 bases and J by 3 bases, with 10 bases between the two germline ends. The CDR3 is 15 residues long. CDR3 region: CASSPSGTSNEKLFF. CDR3 coding DNA: TGTGCCAGCTCACCATCAGGGACATCTAATGAAAAACTGTTTTTT.